Given below is one T cell receptor (beta chain) in context. No much larger clonotype is one base removed from it; base qualities were not supplied. The CDR3 runs 16 amino acids, cysteine and phenylalanine included. CDR3 DNA is the only sequence kept; it has 48 bases, read in frame from the first base. Via the germline V gene, CDR1 is MNHEY and CDR2 SVGAGI. V is reduced by 1 base and J by 6 bases, leaving a spacing of 16 bases between them. Library creation used the immunoSEQ multiplex PCR assay. For most patients, genomic DNA was isolated with the Qiagen DNeasy Blood and Tissue Kit and shipped frozen to Adaptive Biotechnologies for TCR sequencing. Adaptive Biotechnologies carried out high-throughput TCR-beta CDR3 sequencing of genomic DNA for most patients. The authors processed their data as follows. TCR sequencing data for around 20 patients were retrieved from Adaptive's ImmunoSEQ software; three other patients were processed with MiXCR and VDJtools. CD4 versus CD8 sorting errors were corrected by removing sequences found in both subsets at a frequency ratio below 5:1. CDR3 nucleotide sequences shared between donor and recipient were removed because the origin of such sequences could not be assigned. To count as alloreactive, a clone needed at least 2-fold expansion over unstimulated cells and a minimum CFSE-low frequency of 0.002% (template counts) or 0.001% (read counts). Mappable clones were those detected in sequenced pre-transplant spleen, lymph node, or MLR CFSE-low populations of the donor or recipient. The cumulative frequency of alloreactive clones was calculated as a percentage of all sequences, weighted by copy number. Held by TCRdb, this immuneACCESS table contains in-frame sequences only and omits some clones. Under half of the omission traces to an unresolved V gene where checked; the cause of the rest is unknown. V, J and clone size are those of that table, while D and trimming were read from the DNA. This sample gives 20,000 to 25,000 clones in total; around 41% of them show up just once. In total, the top ten clones hold 1.5% to 2% of the sample.

The sample's time point label, decoded: cells obtained before transplantation from donor or recipient. In the mixed lymphocyte reactions, roughly 200,000 CFSE-labeled pre-transplant responders were plated with roughly 200,000 irradiated violet-dye-labeled stimulators and cultured for 6 days. After the mixed lymphocyte reaction, proliferating CD3+CD4+CFSE-low and CD3+CD8+CFSE-low responder cells were FACS-sorted on a BD Influx sorter. This specimen belongs to a study of graft-versus-host responses after intestinal transplantation (dated by TCRdb to about 2021). Regarding the research as a whole: Recipients received multivisceral, liver-intestinal, or isolated intestinal transplants. Every recipient was given anti-thymocyte globulin induction, followed by roughly 3 years of maintenance tacrolimus and steroids. Bulk TCR-beta CDR3 sequencing was used to track graft-versus-host and host-versus-graft alloreactive T cell clones in the graft, circulation and bone marrow after intestinal transplantation. Alloreactive clones were identified by sequencing pre-transplant mixed lymphocyte reaction products and comparing them with unstimulated pre-transplant donor and recipient T cells. The cohort enrolled some 25 intestinal transplant recipients including one retransplant, and 3 patients lacking pretransplant specimens were excluded. Donor T cell macrochimerism was defined as a peak of at least 4% donor T cells among recipient peripheral blood mononuclear cells. Samples from a few later patients were sequenced in-house on an Illumina MiSeq with MiXCR processing rather than by the commercial service. What the work shows at the level of the full study, not this receptor alone: Early after transplant, peak levels of circulating GvH clones were found to be associated with declines in HvG clones. GvH clones were detected in recipient bone marrow, and some of these GvH clones were observed earlier in ileal mucosa or blood, consistent with an intestinal mucosal origin. High GvH to HvG T cell clonal ratios were observed in the allografts of patients with donor T cell macrochimerism. The conclusions were limited by the relatively low number and heterogeneity of the intestinal transplant patients.

The specimen comprised alloreactive CD8+ T cells from a mixed lymphocyte reaction culture, sampled before intestinal transplant. Taken with the paper, the label for cell subset or site translates to: CFSE-low proliferating T cells sorted from approximately 6-day pre-transplant mixed lymphocyte reaction (GvH or HvG direction). The sequence was obtained from a human patient who received an intestinal transplant. This receptor chain uses TRBV6-5 and TRBJ2-1; the D gene identity is not certain. Here is the DNA: TGTGCCAGCAGTTACTACCTGACCCAGCTAGGCAATGAGCAGTTCTTC. Its translation reads: CASSYYLTQLGNEQFF.